The 2 T cell receptor beta chains in this list originate from one sample, sequenced in a study of shared clonotypes between healthy human individuals. Sequenced by immunoSEQ multiplex PCR; TCRdb stores in-frame clones only, minus some. This table has hundreds of thousands of clones, about 96% appearing once. The specimen was naive CD4+ T cells sorted from blood. Stated subset: CD45RA+ positively selected. The receptors shown here come from a woman in her twenties or thirties in good health.

The V call is TRBV19, the J call TRBJ2-7; 10 nucleotides match TRBD2. The CDR3 runs 15 residues. With 6 bases clipped from V and 0 bases from J, the junction kept 5 bases outside the gene matches. Germline CDR1 and CDR2: LNHDA and SQIVND (reference sequence). Here the CDR3 DNA reads TGTGCCAGTAGGCCCGGGACTAGCGTCTCCTACGAGCAGTACTTC. Translation: CASRPGTSVSYEQYF.

This clone is a singleton in its sample. The V gene is TRBV28, the J gene TRBJ2-5; D is tentatively TRBD1 or TRBD2 (7 bases each). CDR3 length equals 15 residues. Trimming left V 5 bases short and J 11 bases short, with 24 bases between. Germline V gene lookup returns CDR1 MDHEN and CDR2 SYDVKM. The CDR3 DNA sequence: TGTGCCAGCAGTGTACCAACAGGGGTCCGGGGGGAGCAGTACTTC. It codes for CASSVPTGVRGEQYF.